This entry lists 29 T cell receptor beta chains sequenced from one sample in a study of blood T cell repertoires in COVID-19. Generated by immunoSEQ multiplex PCR, the TCRdb table keeps only in-frame clones and is missing some. The table includes approximately 150,000 clones, 81% detected once. Sequenced: PBMCs or T cells enriched from blood (not recorded which). The receptor set was obtained from a woman aged 35 to 49 with acute COVID-19.

This chain uses TRBV5-5 with TRBJ2-5; D perhaps matches TRBD1 (6 bases). The germline CDR1 and CDR2 sequences are SGHKS and YYEKEE (reference sequence). This CDR3 comprises 12 residues. V was clipped by 2 bases and J by 5 bases, with 7 bases between them. Here the CDR3 reads CASSFTGETQYF. CDR3 sequence (DNA): TGTGCCAGCAGCTTTACAGGGGAGACCCAGTACTTC.

This chain uses TRBV3-1 (or the pseudogene TRBV3-2) with TRBJ1-2; D call uncertain. Germline assignment: CDR1 LGHDT and CDR2 YNNKEL (reference sequence). The CDR3 runs 14 residues. The V end lost 1 base, the J end lost 5 bases, and 11 bases lay between the germline ends. The CDR3 DNA reads as TGTGCCAGCAGCCAAGGAAGCTTCCTATATGGCTACACCTTC. Translation: CASSQGSFLYGYTF.

The genes are TRBV10-3 and TRBJ1-1, with a tentative D call TRBD1 (6 bases). With 2 bases removed from V and 1 base from J, the gap between germline ends came to 8 bases. This CDR3 region has 14 residues. CDR1 is ENHRY, CDR2 SYGVKD, per germline. CDR3 bases: TGTGCCATCAGTGAGGGCAGGGGGAACACTGAAGCTTTCTTT. Encoded protein: CAISEGRGNTEAFF.

V is TRBV9 and J is TRBJ1-2; a possible D gene is TRBD1 (6 bases). From germline, CDR1 is SGDLS and CDR2 YYNGEE. Trimming pared 4 bases from V and 0 bases from J, leaving 16 bases between. The CDR3 runs 16 residues. CDR3 bases: TGTGCCAGCAGCACAAACACAGGGATAGCTAACTATGGCTACACCTTC. It specifies CASSTNTGIANYGYTF.

In its sample, this clone was seen a few times. The genes are TRBV9 and TRBJ2-5, with 7 bases lining up with TRBD2. V trimming: 7 bases; J trimming: 5 bases; junction bases outside the gene matches: 14. The CDR3 runs to 15 residues. CDR1 is SGDLS and CDR2 is YYNGEE in the germline V gene. The CDR3 nucleotides read TGTGCCAGCGCATTCTCCGGACTAGTATCTGAGACCCAGTACTTC. Translated: CASAFSGLVSETQYF.

This chain links TRBV7-9 with TRBJ2-1; no clear D gene. CDR3 size: 14 residues. Germline V gene sequence: CDR1 SEHNR, CDR2 FQNEAQ (reference sequence). Trimming took 5 bases from V and 10 from J, leaving 18 bases between them. The CDR3 is CASSLLTSVPEQFF. The CDR3 region has the DNA TGTGCCAGCAGCCTACTCACTTCTGTGCCGGAGCAGTTCTTC.

V gene TRBV7-3 combines with J gene TRBJ2-1; TRBD2 is a possible D gene (7 bases). The germline gives CDR1 SGHTA, CDR2 FQGTGA. The CDR3 spans 15 residues. V gave up 5 bases and J gave up 5 bases, with 16 bases separating them. The CDR3 bases are TGTGCCAGCAGCAACACAGGGAGGGGGGACAATGAGCAGTTCTTC. Translated, it gives CASSNTGRGDNEQFF.

The chain joins TRBV9 to TRBJ2-7, with 12 positions matching TRBD1. The CDR3 totals 14 residues. V was pared by 7 bases and J by 5 bases, with 7 bases of the junction left unmatched. Germline CDR1 is SGDLS and CDR2 is YYNGEE. The CDR3 protein is CASSPGQGANEQYF. For the CDR3, the DNA is TGTGCCAGCTCACCGGGACAGGGGGCGAACGAGCAGTACTTC.

The chain combines TRBV2 with TRBJ2-7, with 8 bases lining up with TRBD1. The CDR3 loop spans 16 amino acids. V gave up 4 bases and J gave up 4 bases; unmatched junction bases: 12. Germline V gene lookup returns CDR1 SNHLY and CDR2 FYNNEI. The CDR3 spells CASSVSRQGNVYEQYF. The CDR3 DNA reads as TGTGCCAGCAGTGTCTCCCGACAGGGGAATGTATACGAGCAGTACTTC.

The V and J genes are TRBV5-1 and TRBJ2-7; 9 bases are a match to TRBD2. J was trimmed by 1 base and V by 1 base; bases with no gene match: 6. The germline CDR1 and CDR2 sequences are SGHRS and YFSETQ. This CDR3 spans 16 amino acids. CDR3 sequence: CASSLMAGGRSYEQYF. Written as DNA, the CDR3 is TGCGCCAGCAGCTTGATGGCGGGAGGGCGGTCCTACGAGCAGTACTTC.

This chain connects TRBV5-5 to TRBJ1-1, with 8 bases matching TRBD1. The CDR3 contains 16 residues. The germline CDR1 and CDR2 sequences are SGHKS and YYEKEE (reference sequence). V lost 4 bases, J lost 3 bases, and 11 bases stayed unmatched. This CDR3 reads CASSPDLDRAHTEAFF. The CDR3 DNA sequence: TGTGCCAGCAGCCCTGACCTGGACAGGGCACACACTGAAGCTTTCTTT.

This chain joins TRBV5-8 and TRBJ2-3, with 11 nucleotides matching TRBD2. V shed 5 bases and J 1 base; nucleotides not matched to a gene: 9. The CDR3 is 17 amino acids. Germline-derived CDR1 and CDR2 are SGHTS and YDEGEE. Here the CDR3 reads CASSSKLSGRGTDTQYF. CDR3 sequence (DNA): TGTGCCAGCAGTTCCAAACTTAGCGGGAGGGGCACAGATACGCAGTATTTT.

This chain joins TRBV4-1 and TRBJ2-2, with 10 bases fitting TRBD2. Trimming removed 1 base from V and 4 bases from J; junction bases left unmatched: 9. This CDR3 is built from 18 residues. Per germline, CDR1 MGHRA and CDR2 YSYEKL. As DNA, the CDR3 is TGCGCCAGCAGCCAAGCTGGGCTAGCGGGAGTCGGCACCGGGGAGCTGTTTTTT. This translates into CASSQAGLAGVGTGELFF.

The chain has TRBV7-3 and TRBJ2-3, with D possibly matching TRBD1 (5 bases). V was trimmed by 3 bases and J by 1 base, leaving 11 bases between them. This CDR3 is built from 15 residues. Germline CDR1 reads SGHTA; CDR2 reads FQGTGA. CDR3 sequence: CASSFGQGGTDTQYF. The CDR3 DNA reads as TGTGCCAGCAGCTTTGGGCAGGGTGGCACAGATACGCAGTATTTT.

This chain links TRBV10-3 with TRBJ2-2; 10 positions agree with TRBD2. V shed 3 bases and J 5 bases; nucleotides not matched to a gene: 0. The CDR3 runs to 14 residues. Looked up from germline, CDR1 is ENHRY and CDR2 is SYGVKD. The CDR3 DNA reads as TGTGCCATCAGTGATAGCGGGAGGACCGGGGAGCTGTTTTTT. This encodes CAISDSGRTGELFF.

The V and J genes are TRBV24-1 and TRBJ2-1; 11 nucleotides agree with TRBD2. V trimming: 3 bases; J trimming: 7 bases; junction bases outside the gene matches: 4. The germline V gene has CDR1 KGHDR and CDR2 SFDVKD. The CDR3 loop spans 15 amino acids. DNA for the CDR3: TGTGCCACCAGTGATGGTAGCGGGAGGGCAAATGAGCAGTTCTTC. Protein: CATSDGSGRANEQFF.

The chain is built from TRBV9 and TRBJ2-1, with 10 bases that match TRBD2. The V gene end was trimmed by 0 bases and the J gene end by 7 bases; junction bases not matched to a gene: 10. Germline CDR1 is SGDLS and CDR2 is YYNGEE. The CDR3 spans 17 residues. Here the CDR3 reads CASSVVASGSLGNEQFF. CDR3 coding DNA: TGTGCCAGCAGCGTAGTGGCTAGCGGGAGTCTAGGTAATGAGCAGTTCTTC.

The chain uses TRBV3-1 (or the pseudogene TRBV3-2) and TRBJ2-5; D remains unclear. Trimming stripped 1 base from V and 4 bases from J, with 7 bases between. There are 13 residues in the CDR3. Looked up from germline, CDR1 is LGHDT and CDR2 is YNNKEL (reference sequence). CDR3 in DNA: TGTGCCAGCAGCCAAGGACTGGGAGAGACCCAGTACTTC. It codes for CASSQGLGETQYF.

The rearrangement links TRBV2 to TRBJ1-2; 7 bases agree with TRBD1. From germline, CDR1 is SNHLY and CDR2 FYNNEI. V shed 6 bases and J 2 bases; nucleotides not matched to a gene: 3. The CDR3 loop spans 13 amino acids. Here the CDR3 reads CASRGDSNYGYTF. The CDR3, as DNA: TGTGCCAGCAGGGGGGACAGCAACTATGGCTACACCTTC.

V and J are TRBV5-6 and TRBJ2-1; no reliable D call. V was cut by 4 bases and J by 4 bases, with 12 bases left in between. CDR1 SGHDT and CDR2 YYEEEE come from the germline V gene. CDR3 length: 14 amino acids. The CDR3 here is CASSPITGYNEQFF. CDR3 in DNA: TGTGCCAGCAGCCCTATCACCGGGTACAATGAGCAGTTCTTC.

The rearrangement uses TRBV10-3 and TRBJ1-1; 7 bases map to TRBD1. CDR1 and CDR2 from the germline V gene are ENHRY and SYGVKD. This CDR3 comprises 14 residues. The ends lost 3 bases at V and 4 bases at J; junction bases unmatched: 5. CDR3 sequence: CAISDQGDTTEAFF. CDR3 in DNA: TGTGCCATCAGTGACCAGGGGGATACCACTGAAGCTTTCTTT.

The chain has TRBV9 and TRBJ1-2, with a weak D call TRBD1 (5 bases). V was pared by 0 bases and J by 8 bases, with 17 bases between. There are 15 residues in the CDR3. Germline CDR1 SGDLS, CDR2 YYNGEE. The chain's CDR3 is CASSVEGVADNGYTF. CDR3 in DNA: TGTGCCAGCAGCGTAGAAGGGGTGGCGGACAACGGCTACACCTTC.

This clone was observed many times. This sequence joins TRBV5-1 and TRBJ2-3; 14 bases match TRBD2. The CDR3 is 18 residues long. The germline CDR1 and CDR2 sequences are SGHRS and YFSETQ. The trim removed 4 bases at V and 1 base at J, leaving 8 bases unmatched. CDR3 region: CASSPSGTSGSGTDTQYF. The CDR3 nucleotides are TGCGCCAGCAGCCCATCCGGGACTAGCGGGAGTGGCACAGATACGCAGTATTTT.

This clone was seen more than once but under ten times. The CDR3 protein is CASSLTPGTVDTQYF. CDR3 sequence (DNA): TGCGCCAGCAGCCTCACCCCGGGTACGGTAGATACGCAGTATTTT. This chain joins TRBV4-1 and TRBJ2-3, with unresolved D. The germline gives CDR1 MGHRA, CDR2 YSYEKL. Deletions cut 4 bases from V and 5 bases from J, with 16 bases between. The CDR3 is 15 residues long.

The rearrangement uses TRBV5-1 and TRBJ2-1, with 8 positions matching TRBD1. This CDR3 spans 19 amino acids. Trimming took 5 bases from V and 1 from J; bases not matched to a gene: 17. The germline V gene encodes CDR1 SGHRS and CDR2 YFSETQ. The CDR3 DNA reads TGCGCCAGCAGGCCGGGACAGGTAAATAGGAGGGCTTCCTACAATGAGCAGTTCTTC. Translating it yields CASRPGQVNRRASYNEQFF.

This clone has more than one count but fewer than ten. The rearrangement joins TRBV6-6 to TRBJ2-2; tentative D call: TRBD1 (5 bases). This CDR3 comprises 15 residues. Germline CDR1 MNHNY, CDR2 SVGAGI (reference sequence). V lost 7 bases and J 4 bases, leaving 16 bases between the germline ends. CDR3 sequence: CASNGGAQFTGELFF. In DNA, the CDR3 is TGTGCCAGCAACGGTGGGGCCCAGTTCACCGGGGAGCTGTTTTTT.

This CDR3 reads CASSGGLEVNEQFF. In DNA, the CDR3 is TGCGCCAGCAGCGGGGGACTAGAGGTCAATGAGCAGTTCTTC. This chain uses TRBV5-1 with TRBJ2-1, with 8 bases aligning to TRBD2. V shed 4 bases and J 6 bases; nucleotides not matched to a gene: 6. The CDR3 spans 14 residues. The germline V gene encodes CDR1 SGHRS and CDR2 YFSETQ.

This chain uses TRBV29-1 with TRBJ2-2; weak D call: TRBD1 (5 bases). Trimming pared 7 bases from V and 6 bases from J, leaving 9 bases between. The CDR3 has 11 amino acids. Germline V gene sequence: CDR1 SQVTM, CDR2 ANQGSEA. As DNA, the CDR3 is TGCAGCGCCTCACAGGCCGGGGAGCTGTTTTTT. Its protein is CSASQAGELFF.

The table lists this clone with a few counts. This chain uses TRBV27 with TRBJ2-7, with D tentatively TRBD1 (5 bases). The V and J ends lost 5 bases and 2 bases respectively, with 16 bases between them. This CDR3 has 15 amino acids. CDR1 and CDR2 from the germline V gene are MNHEY and SMNVEV (reference sequence). In DNA, the CDR3 is TGTGCCAGCAGTACGGCCACAGGATTCCCCTACGAGCAGTACTTC. It encodes CASSTATGFPYEQYF.